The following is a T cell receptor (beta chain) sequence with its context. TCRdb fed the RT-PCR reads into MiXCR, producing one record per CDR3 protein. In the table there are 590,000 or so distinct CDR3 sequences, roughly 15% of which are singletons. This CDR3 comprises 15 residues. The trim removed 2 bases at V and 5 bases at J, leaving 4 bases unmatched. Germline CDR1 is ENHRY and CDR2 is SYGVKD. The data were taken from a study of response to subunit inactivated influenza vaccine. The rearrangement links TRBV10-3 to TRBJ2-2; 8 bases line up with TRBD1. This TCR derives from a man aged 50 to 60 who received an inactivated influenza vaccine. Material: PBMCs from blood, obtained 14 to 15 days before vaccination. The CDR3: CAISEENRGTGELFF. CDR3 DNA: TGTGCCATCAGTGAGGAGAACAGGGGGACCGGGGAGCTGTTTTTT.